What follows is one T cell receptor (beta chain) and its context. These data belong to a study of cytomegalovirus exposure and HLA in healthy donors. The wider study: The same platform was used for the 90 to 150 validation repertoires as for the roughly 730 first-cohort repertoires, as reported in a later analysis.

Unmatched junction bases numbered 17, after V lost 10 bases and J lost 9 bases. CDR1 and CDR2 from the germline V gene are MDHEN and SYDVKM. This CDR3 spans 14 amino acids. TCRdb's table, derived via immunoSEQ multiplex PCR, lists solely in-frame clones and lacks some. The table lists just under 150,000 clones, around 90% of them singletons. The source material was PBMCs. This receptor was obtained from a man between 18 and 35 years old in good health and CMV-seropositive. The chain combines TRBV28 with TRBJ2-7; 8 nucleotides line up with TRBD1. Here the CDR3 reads CATQGNRGITGQYF. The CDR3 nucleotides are TGTGCCACCCAGGGGAACAGGGGGATTACGGGGCAGTACTTC.